The 20 T cell receptor beta chains given below trace back to one sample, sequenced in a study of blood T cell repertoires in COVID-19. Assay: immunoSEQ multiplex PCR; the TCRdb copy retains only in-frame clones and omits some. In the table there are hundreds of thousands of clones, 85% to 90% of which are singletons. The sequencing input was peripheral blood. The receptor set was obtained from a woman aged 18-35 years with acute or convalescent COVID-19.

This chain joins TRBV18 and TRBJ1-3; TRBD1 aligns across 11 bases. CDR3 length equals 15 residues. Germline V lookup: CDR1 KGHSH, CDR2 LQKENI. V dropped 4 bases and J dropped 4; count of bases not matched to a gene: 3. The CDR3 nucleotides read TGTGCCAGCTCACTGGACAGGGGGCAAGGAAACACCATATATTTT. Its translation is CASSLDRGQGNTIYF.

This sequence joins TRBV5-1 and TRBJ2-7, with a tentative D call TRBD1 (6 bases). Germline CDR1 and CDR2: SGHRS and YFSETQ. The CDR3 is 16 amino acids. Trimming removed 0 bases from V and 0 bases from J, with 13 bases in between. The chain's CDR3 is CASSLGTAISSYEQYF. DNA of the CDR3: TGCGCCAGCAGCTTGGGGACAGCCATAAGCTCCTACGAGCAGTACTTC.

Of note for this clone: Other DNA variants within this sample encode the same CDR3. The rearrangement uses TRBV19 and TRBJ1-1; perhaps TRBD1 as D (5 bases). There are 15 residues in the CDR3. The V and J ends lost 3 bases and 1 base respectively, with 12 bases between them. The V gene's germline CDR1 is LNHDA and CDR2 SQIVND (reference sequence). CDR3 bases: TGTGCCAGTAGTATCGCTGGACAACGGAACACTGAAGCTTTCTTT. Translating it yields CASSIAGQRNTEAFF.

The rearrangement uses TRBV4-1 and TRBJ1-2, with a possible D match to TRBD1 (5 bases). Trimming took 2 bases from V and 6 from J, leaving 16 bases between them. Per germline, CDR1 MGHRA and CDR2 YSYEKL. The CDR3 is 15 residues long. CDR3 sequence reads: CASSQPQGPYDGYTF. The CDR3 DNA is TGCGCCAGCAGCCAACCTCAGGGCCCCTACGATGGCTACACCTTC.

The chain uses TRBV6-1 and TRBJ2-7; D perhaps matches TRBD2 (5 bases). From germline, CDR1 is MNHNS and CDR2 SASEGT. The CDR3 spans 14 residues. V was trimmed by 2 bases and J by 4 bases, leaving 12 bases between them. CDR3 sequence reads: CASSEFRTLYEQYF. CDR3 DNA: TGTGCCAGCAGTGAATTCAGGACTTTGTACGAGCAGTACTTC.

The V call is TRBV6-1, the J call TRBJ2-7; TRBD2 matches at 14 bases. The CDR3 consists of 15 residues. With 3 bases clipped from V and 5 bases from J, the junction kept 3 bases outside the gene matches. Germline assignment: CDR1 MNHNS and CDR2 SASEGT. The CDR3 protein is CASSDGLAGGHEQYF. The DNA of the CDR3 is TGTGCCAGCAGTGACGGACTAGCGGGGGGACACGAGCAGTACTTC.

This chain connects TRBV19 to TRBJ1-1, with a possible D match to TRBD1 (5 bases). The CDR3 consists of 14 residues. V was cut by 6 bases and J by 0 bases, with 11 bases left in between. Germline values: CDR1 LNHDA, CDR2 SQIVND (reference sequence). In DNA form, the CDR3 reads TGTGCCAGTAGCTTCCGGGGGATGAACACTGAAGCTTTCTTT. Its protein is CASSFRGMNTEAFF.

The V and J genes are TRBV25-1 and TRBJ2-2; 7 positions match TRBD1. The CDR3 is made up of 15 amino acids. Losses at the gene ends were 6 bases for V and 5 bases for J; bases not matched to a gene: 9. Germline CDR1 MGHDK, CDR2 SYGVNS. The CDR3 DNA reads as TGTGCCAGCAGCCCCCGGGGACAGTTAACCGGGGAGCTGTTTTTT. This gives the protein CASSPRGQLTGELFF.

In this sample, this clone turned up once. CDR3 protein: CASSTDRVGGELFF. DNA of the CDR3: TGTGCCAGCAGCACGGACAGGGTGGGCGGGGAGCTGTTTTTT. The genes are TRBV21-1 and TRBJ2-2; TRBD1 reflects the table's D call only, with no check against the DNA. TRBV21-1 is a listed pseudogene. This CDR3 has 14 residues.

This chain links TRBV4-1 with TRBJ2-7, with TRBD1 matching 7 bases. J was trimmed by 3 bases and V by 4 bases; bases with no gene match: 6. CDR1 is MGHRA and CDR2 is YSYEKL in the germline V gene. This CDR3 spans 14 amino acids. The CDR3 reads CASSLGQRVYEQYF. The CDR3, as DNA: TGCGCCAGCAGCCTGGGACAGAGAGTCTACGAGCAGTACTTC.

The chain couples TRBV5-1 to TRBJ2-7; 11 nucleotides line up with TRBD1. The CDR3 loop spans 16 amino acids. The junction had 9 bases not matched to a gene; V was cut back by 2 bases and J by 5 bases. Germline loops: CDR1 SGHRS, CDR2 YFSETQ. CDR3 loop: CASSFTGQGAFNEQYF. Here the CDR3 DNA reads TGCGCCAGCAGCTTTACAGGACAGGGGGCTTTTAACGAGCAGTACTTC.

The CDR3 is CASSFNPGTGTYSYNSPLHF. DNA of the CDR3: TGTGCCAGCAGCTTTAATCCCGGGACAGGGACCTACTCCTATAATTCACCCCTCCACTTT. The genes are TRBV5-4 and TRBJ1-6; 9 bases agree with TRBD1. Trimming at V came to 2 bases and at J to 0 bases, leaving 12 bases not matched to a gene. The CDR3 has 20 amino acids. Germline V gives CDR1 SGHNT, CDR2 YYREEE (reference sequence).

The rearrangement uses TRBV19 and TRBJ1-6, with D possibly being TRBD1 (5 bases). CDR3 length: 16 amino acids. V was shortened by 3 bases and J by 5 bases, with 14 bases between the two germline ends. The germline CDR1 and CDR2 sequences are LNHDA and SQIVND (reference sequence). The chain's CDR3 is CASSIGGGANNSPLHF. CDR3 sequence (DNA): TGTGCCAGTAGTATCGGGGGAGGGGCGAATAATTCACCCCTCCACTTT.

The chain carries TRBV5-1 and TRBJ1-1; TRBD1 matches 7 bases. J lost 1 base, V lost 0 bases, and 3 bases had no gene match. There are 15 residues in the CDR3. Per the germline V gene, CDR1 is SGHRS and CDR2 is YFSETQ. The CDR3 DNA reads TGCGCCAGCAGCTTGGAGGGGGCGGCGAACACTGAAGCTTTCTTT. It codes for CASSLEGAANTEAFF.

V gene TRBV11-3 combines with J gene TRBJ2-2; a weak D match, TRBD1 (5 bases). This CDR3 is 15 amino acids long. V was shortened by 3 bases and J by 8 bases, with 16 bases between the two germline ends. The germline CDR1 and CDR2 sequences are SGHNT and YENEEA. The CDR3 nucleotides read TGTGCCAGCAGCTTGACGGCCACAGGCTCAGGGGAGCTGTTTTTT. It yields the protein CASSLTATGSGELFF. The entire variable domain, with the rest obtained from reference TRBV11-3 and TRBJ2-2, is as follows: EAGVVQSPRYKIIEKKQPVAFWCNPISGHNTLYWYLQNLGQGPELLIRYENEEAVDDSQLPKDRFSAERLKGVDSTLKIQPAELGDSAVYLCASSLTATGSGELFFGEGSRLTVL.

The chain recombines TRBV6-6 with TRBJ1-5; the match to TRBD1 covers 8 bases. Germline loops: CDR1 MNHNY, CDR2 SVGAGI (reference sequence). CDR3 length: 15 residues. After removal of 2 bases from V and 5 bases from J, the junction contained 5 bases not matched to a gene. The chain's CDR3 is CASSYDGQGYQPQHF. As DNA, the CDR3 is TGTGCCAGCAGTTACGACGGACAGGGCTATCAGCCCCAGCATTTT.

This clone has a handful of counts. The chain carries TRBV7-9 and TRBJ2-3; 8 bases map to TRBD2. The germline V gene encodes CDR1 SEHNR and CDR2 FQNEAQ (reference sequence). Trimming at V came to 6 bases and at J to 4 bases, leaving 6 bases not matched to a gene. The CDR3 is made up of 14 amino acids. CDR3 region: CASSPREGPDTQYF. In DNA, the CDR3 is TGTGCCAGCAGTCCACGGGAGGGGCCAGATACGCAGTATTTT.

The gene calls are TRBV5-1 and TRBJ1-3; no definite D call. The length of the CDR3 is 15 residues. Trimming stripped 0 bases from V and 0 bases from J, with 7 bases between. Germline CDR1 SGHRS, CDR2 YFSETQ. The CDR3 DNA is TGCGCCAGCAGCTTGGCCGAGAGCTCTGGAAACACCATATATTTT. Amino acids: CASSLAESSGNTIYF.

The J gene is TRBJ1-1, the V gene TRBV7-2, with no clear D. V was shortened by 3 bases and J by 3 bases, with 8 bases between the two germline ends. Germline CDR1 and CDR2: SGHTA and FQGNSA. The CDR3 contains 13 residues. CDR3 sequence reads: CASSFGLDTEAFF. The CDR3 DNA sequence: TGTGCCAGCAGCTTCGGGTTGGACACTGAAGCTTTCTTT.

The chain employs TRBV5-8 and TRBJ2-5; 10 bases align to TRBD2. This CDR3 has 16 amino acids. V shed 0 bases, J shed 5 bases, and the junction held 7 bases outside the gene matches. Germline values: CDR1 SGHTS, CDR2 YDEGEE. CDR3 region: CASSLDKRGGYETQYF. CDR3 nucleotide sequence: TGTGCCAGCAGCTTGGACAAGCGGGGGGGCTATGAGACCCAGTACTTC.